This T cell receptor (beta chain) derives from a study of CD8 T cells in Susac syndrome. The CDR3 spans 13 residues. The J segment lost 4 bases and the V segment lost 6 bases, leaving 6 bases of the junction unmatched. From germline, CDR1 is SQVTM and CDR2 ANQGSEA. Multiple sclerosis controls were treatment-naive patients with stable or active relapsing-remitting disease. Negative magnetic isolation gave CD8+ and CD4+ cells; FACS enriched CD8+ TEMRA. When the RNA was reverse transcribed, random hexamers were used with an input of roughly 0.45 to 1 ug. Amplification of the TCR beta CDR3 was carried out by immunoSEQ multiplex PCR, which spanned a total of 54 Vbeta and 13 Jbeta segments. Each CDR3 protein gets one entry after TCRdb re-called the immunoSEQ multiplex PCR reads with MiXCR. There are approximately 270,000 distinct CDR3 sequences in the sample; 85% to 95% occur only once, and around 0.067% lies in the top ten.

Regarding the study as a whole: It was acknowledged by the study that relatively few individuals were included in its TCR sequencing and HLA analysis.

On this clonotype: Antigen unknown.

This chain uses TRBV29-1 with TRBJ1-3; 7 bases fit TRBD1. The source of this sequence is a human donor with multiple sclerosis. The sequenced sample consisted of CD4+ T cells from PBMCs. CDR3 in DNA: TGCAGCGTCTCCCGGGACAGCGGAAACACCATATATTTT. Its protein is CSVSRDSGNTIYF.